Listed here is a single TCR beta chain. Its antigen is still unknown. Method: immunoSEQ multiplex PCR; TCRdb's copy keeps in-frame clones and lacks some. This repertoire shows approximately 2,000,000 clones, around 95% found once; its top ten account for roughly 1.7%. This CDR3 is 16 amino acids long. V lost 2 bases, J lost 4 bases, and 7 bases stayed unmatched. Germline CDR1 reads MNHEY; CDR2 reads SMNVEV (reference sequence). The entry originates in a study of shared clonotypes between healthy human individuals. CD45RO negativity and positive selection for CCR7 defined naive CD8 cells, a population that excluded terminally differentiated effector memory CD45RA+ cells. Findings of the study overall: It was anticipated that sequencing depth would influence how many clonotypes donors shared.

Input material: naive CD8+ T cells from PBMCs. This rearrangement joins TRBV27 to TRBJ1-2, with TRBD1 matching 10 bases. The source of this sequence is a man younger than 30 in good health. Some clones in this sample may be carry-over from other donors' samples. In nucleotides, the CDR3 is TGTGCCAGCAGTTTAAGACAGGGGGCAGGGGGCTATGGCTACACCTTC. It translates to CASSLRQGAGGYGYTF.